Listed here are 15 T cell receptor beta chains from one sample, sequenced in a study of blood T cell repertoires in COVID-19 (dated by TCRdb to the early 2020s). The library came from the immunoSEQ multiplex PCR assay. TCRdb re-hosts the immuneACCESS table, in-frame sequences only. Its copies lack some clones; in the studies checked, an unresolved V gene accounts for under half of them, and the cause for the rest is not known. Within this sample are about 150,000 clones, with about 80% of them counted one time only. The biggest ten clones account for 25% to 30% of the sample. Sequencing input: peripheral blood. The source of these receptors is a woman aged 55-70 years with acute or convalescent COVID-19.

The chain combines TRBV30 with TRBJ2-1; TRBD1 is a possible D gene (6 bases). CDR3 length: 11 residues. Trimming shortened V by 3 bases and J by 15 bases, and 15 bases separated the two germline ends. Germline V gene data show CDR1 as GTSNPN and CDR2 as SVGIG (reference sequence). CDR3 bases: TGTGCCTGGAGCACCGGGACATACGGGTTCTTC. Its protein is CAWSTGTYGFF. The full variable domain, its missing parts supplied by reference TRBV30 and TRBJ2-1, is SQTIHQWPATLVQPVGSPLSLECTVEGTSNPNLYWYRQAAGRGLQLLFYSVGIGQISSEVPQNLSASRPQDRQFILSSKKLLLSDSGFYLCAWSTGTYGFFGPGTRLTVL.

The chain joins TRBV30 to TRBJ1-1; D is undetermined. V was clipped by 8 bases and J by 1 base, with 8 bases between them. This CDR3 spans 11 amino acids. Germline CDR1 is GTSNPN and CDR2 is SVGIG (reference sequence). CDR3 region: CARTENTEAFF. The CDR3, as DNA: TGTGCCAGAACAGAGAACACTGAAGCTTTCTTT.

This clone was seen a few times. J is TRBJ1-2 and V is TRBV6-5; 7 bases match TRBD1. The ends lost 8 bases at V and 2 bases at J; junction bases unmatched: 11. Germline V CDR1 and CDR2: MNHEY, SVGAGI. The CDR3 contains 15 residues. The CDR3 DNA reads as TGTGCCAGCCGCAACCGGCTGGGACAGAACTATGGCTACACCTTC. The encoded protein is CASRNRLGQNYGYTF.

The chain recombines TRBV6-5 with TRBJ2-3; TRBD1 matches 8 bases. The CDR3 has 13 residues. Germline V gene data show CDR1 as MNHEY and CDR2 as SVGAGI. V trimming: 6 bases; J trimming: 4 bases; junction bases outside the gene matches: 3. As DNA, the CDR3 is TGTGCCAGCAGGGAGACAGGGGCAGATACGCAGTATTTT. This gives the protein CASRETGADTQYF.

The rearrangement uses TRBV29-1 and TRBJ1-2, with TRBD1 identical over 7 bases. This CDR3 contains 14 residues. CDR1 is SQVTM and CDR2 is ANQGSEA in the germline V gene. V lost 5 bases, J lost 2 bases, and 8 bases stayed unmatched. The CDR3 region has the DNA TGCAGCGTTCCTACGACAGGGTCCAACTATGGCTACACCTTC. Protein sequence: CSVPTTGSNYGYTF. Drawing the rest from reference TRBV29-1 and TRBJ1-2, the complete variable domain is SAVISQKPSRDICQRGTSLTIQCQVDSQVTMMFWYRQQPGQSLTLIATANQGSEATYESGFVIDKFPISRPNLTFSTLTVSNMSPEDSSIYLCSVPTTGSNYGYTFGSGTRLTVV.

CDR3 sequence: CATSDGRAGELFF. CDR3 nucleotides: TGTGCCACCAGTGATGGGAGGGCCGGGGAGCTGTTTTTT. The chain combines TRBV24-1 with TRBJ2-2; 7 bases map to TRBD2. Per the germline V gene, CDR1 is KGHDR and CDR2 is SFDVKD. This CDR3 region has 13 residues. V was pared by 3 bases and J by 6 bases, with 0 bases of the junction left unmatched.

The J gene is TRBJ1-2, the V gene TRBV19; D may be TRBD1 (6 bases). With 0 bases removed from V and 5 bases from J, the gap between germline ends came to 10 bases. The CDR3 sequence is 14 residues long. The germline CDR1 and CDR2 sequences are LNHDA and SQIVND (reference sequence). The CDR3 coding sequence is TGTGCCAGTAGTATAGACGGCCAGGGGTATGGCTACACCTTC. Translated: CASSIDGQGYGYTF.

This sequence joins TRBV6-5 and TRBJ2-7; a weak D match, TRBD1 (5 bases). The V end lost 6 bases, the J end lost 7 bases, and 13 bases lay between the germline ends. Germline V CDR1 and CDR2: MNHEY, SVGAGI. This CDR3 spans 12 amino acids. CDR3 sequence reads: CASSSGHREQYV. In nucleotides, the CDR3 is TGTGCCAGCAGCTCCGGTCACAGGGAGCAGTACGTC.

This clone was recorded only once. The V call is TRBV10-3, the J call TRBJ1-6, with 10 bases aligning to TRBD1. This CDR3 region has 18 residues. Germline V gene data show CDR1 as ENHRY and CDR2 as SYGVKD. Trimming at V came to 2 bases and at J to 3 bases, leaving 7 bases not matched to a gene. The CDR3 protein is CAISERAGTGDYNSPLHF. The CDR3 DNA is TGTGCCATCAGTGAGAGAGCCGGGACAGGGGACTATAATTCACCCCTCCACTTT.

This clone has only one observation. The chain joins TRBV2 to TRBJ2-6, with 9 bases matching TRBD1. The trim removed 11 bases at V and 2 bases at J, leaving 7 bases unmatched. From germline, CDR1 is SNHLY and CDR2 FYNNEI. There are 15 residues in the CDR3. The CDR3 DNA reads TGTGCCGAAGGGACAGGGAGGGCTGGGGCCAACGTCCTGACTTTC. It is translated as CAEGTGRAGANVLTF. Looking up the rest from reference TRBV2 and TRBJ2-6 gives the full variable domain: EPEVTQTPSHQVTQMGQEVILRCVPISNHLYFYWYRQILGQKVEFLVSFYNNEISEKSEIFDDQFSVERPDGSNFTLKIRSTKLEDSAMYFCAEGTGRAGANVLTFGAGSRLTVL.

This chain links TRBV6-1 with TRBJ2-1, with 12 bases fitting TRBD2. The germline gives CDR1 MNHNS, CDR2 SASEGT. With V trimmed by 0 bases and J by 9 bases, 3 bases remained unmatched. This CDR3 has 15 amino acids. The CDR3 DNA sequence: TGTGCCAGCAGTGAAGCCGGACTAGCGGGAATTGAGCAGTTCTTC. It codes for CASSEAGLAGIEQFF.

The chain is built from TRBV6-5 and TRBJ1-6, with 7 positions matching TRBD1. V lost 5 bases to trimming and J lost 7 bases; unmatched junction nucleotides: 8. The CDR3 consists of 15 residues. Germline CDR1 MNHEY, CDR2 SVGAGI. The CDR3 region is CASSPLTGSNSPLHF. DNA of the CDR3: TGTGCCAGCAGTCCTCTGACAGGGTCCAATTCACCCCTCCACTTT.

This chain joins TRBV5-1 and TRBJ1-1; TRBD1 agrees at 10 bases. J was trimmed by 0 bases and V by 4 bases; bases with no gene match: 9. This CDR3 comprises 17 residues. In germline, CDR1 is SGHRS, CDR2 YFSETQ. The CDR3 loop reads CASSRGTGAGMNTEAFF. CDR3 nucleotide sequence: TGCGCCAGCAGCAGAGGGACAGGGGCCGGCATGAACACTGAAGCTTTCTTT.

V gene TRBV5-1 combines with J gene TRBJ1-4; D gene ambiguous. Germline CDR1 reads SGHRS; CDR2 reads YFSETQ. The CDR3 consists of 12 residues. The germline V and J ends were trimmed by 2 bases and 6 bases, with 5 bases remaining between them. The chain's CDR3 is CASSLPDEKLFF. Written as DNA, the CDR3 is TGCGCCAGCAGCTTACCGGATGAAAAACTGTTTTTT. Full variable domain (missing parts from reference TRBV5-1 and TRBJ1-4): KAGVTQTPRYLIKTRGQQVTLSCSPISGHRSVSWYQQTPGQGLQFLFEYFSETQRNKGNFPGRFSGRQFSNSRSEMNVSTLELGDSALYLCASSLPDEKLFFGSGTQLSVL.

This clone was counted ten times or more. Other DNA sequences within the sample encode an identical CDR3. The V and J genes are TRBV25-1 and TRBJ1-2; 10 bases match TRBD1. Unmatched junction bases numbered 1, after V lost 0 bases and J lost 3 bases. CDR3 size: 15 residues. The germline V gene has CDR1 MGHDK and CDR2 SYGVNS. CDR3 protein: CASSEYGTGDYGYTF. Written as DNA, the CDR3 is TGTGCCAGCAGTGAATACGGGACAGGGGACTATGGCTACACCTTC.